The next 19 T cell receptor beta chains were all read from a single sample in a study of T-cell memory formation after mild COVID-19. Using its own MiXCR run on the 5' RACE reads, TCRdb lists one record per CDR3 protein. The sample includes 540,000 or so distinct CDR3 sequences, roughly 20% of them seen just once. Sequenced material: PBMCs or a T cell subset sorted from them (not recorded which). Receptors were obtained from an adult woman who had mild COVID-19 (a few samples of this study predate the infection). Cell type and time point are not known.

Only a few counts were recorded for this clonotype. The chain employs TRBV11-1 and TRBJ2-1, with 7 positions matching TRBD2. V shed 5 bases, J shed 5 bases, and the junction held 15 bases outside the gene matches. The CDR3 runs to 17 residues. Germline V gene sequence: CDR1 SGHAT, CDR2 FQDESV (reference sequence). The CDR3 DNA is TGTGCCAGCAGCATCAATCGAGGCGGGAGAAGGAACAATGAGCAGTTCTTC. Protein product: CASSINRGGRRNNEQFF.

This clonotype came up a few times. CDR3 sequence: CASSWRQTGTGELFF. In DNA, the CDR3 is TGTGCCAGCAGCTGGAGACAGACGGGGACCGGGGAGCTGTTTTTT. The chain employs TRBV13 and TRBJ2-2; possibly TRBD1 or TRBD2 for D (5 bases each). Trimming shortened V by 4 bases and J by 5 bases, and 14 bases separated the two germline ends. Germline-derived CDR1 and CDR2 are PRHDT and FYEKMQ (reference sequence). The CDR3 length is 15 residues.

The rearrangement links TRBV7-2 to TRBJ2-5, with D unresolved. V lost 6 bases, J lost 7 bases, and 21 bases lay in between. This CDR3 comprises 15 residues. CDR1 is SGHTA, CDR2 FQGNSA, per germline. The CDR3 DNA sequence: TGTGCCAGCAGTTCCGAAACTCTACAGTGGGGGACCCAGTACTTC. Encoded protein: CASSSETLQWGTQYF.

This clonotype was observed a handful of times. This chain connects TRBV24-1 to TRBJ2-3; D remains unclear. CDR3 size: 12 residues. The V end lost 1 base, the J end lost 4 bases, and 2 bases lay between the germline ends. The germline CDR1 and CDR2 sequences are KGHDR and SFDVKD. CDR3 sequence reads: CATSDFADTQYF. The CDR3 DNA is TGTGCCACCAGTGATTTCGCAGATACGCAGTATTTT.

This clonotype turned up a few times. The chain combines TRBV9 with TRBJ2-1; D not resolved. Germline V lookup: CDR1 SGDLS, CDR2 YYNGEE. This CDR3 spans 15 amino acids. V was cut by 1 base and J by 9 bases, with 17 bases left in between. The CDR3 loop reads CASSVKGSRASEQFF. CDR3 coding DNA: TGTGCCAGCAGCGTAAAGGGATCCCGCGCTAGTGAGCAGTTCTTC.

This clonotype appeared a single time. The V call is TRBV5-6, the J call TRBJ1-2; the D is unclear. The CDR3 spans 13 residues. Deletions cut 0 bases from V and 7 bases from J, with 10 bases between. Per the germline V gene, CDR1 is SGHDT and CDR2 is YYEEEE. The CDR3 sequence: CASSLGRLLGYTF. CDR3 nucleotides: TGTGCCAGCAGCTTGGGACGACTCCTTGGCTACACCTTC.

The V and J genes are TRBV28 and TRBJ1-1; 10 nucleotides align to TRBD1. CDR1 is MDHEN, CDR2 SYDVKM, per germline. There are 15 residues in the CDR3. The V segment lost 5 bases and the J segment 7 bases; nucleotides outside the gene matches: 10. The CDR3 region has the DNA TGTGCCAGCAGTGCCCGGGACAGGGGTTTAATTGAAGCTTTCTTT. The encoded protein is CASSARDRGLIEAFF.

The genes are TRBV3-1 and TRBJ1-2; no definite D call. Germline CDR1 is LGHDT and CDR2 is YNNKEL (reference sequence). CDR3 length: 14 amino acids. The germline V and J ends were trimmed by 0 bases and 8 bases, with 13 bases remaining between them. CDR3 loop: CASSQDAAVGGYTF. The CDR3 DNA follows: TGTGCCAGCAGCCAAGACGCGGCAGTGGGAGGCTACACCTTC.

This sequence joins TRBV6-1 and TRBJ2-2; 8 bases agree with TRBD2. CDR1 MNHNS and CDR2 SASEGT come from the germline V gene. This CDR3 has 19 amino acids. J gave up 0 bases and V 0 bases, and 9 bases lay outside the gene matches. DNA of the CDR3: TGTGCCAGCAGTGAAGCGGGTTCGGGACTAGGGGCGAACACCGGGGAGCTGTTTTTT. As protein: CASSEAGSGLGANTGELFF.

This clonotype was picked up many times. The genes are TRBV5-1 and TRBJ2-1; 9 bases line up with TRBD1. Trimming at V came to 3 bases and at J to 3 bases, leaving 19 bases not matched to a gene. This CDR3 has 20 amino acids. Per germline, CDR1 SGHRS and CDR2 YFSETQ. The CDR3 region is CASSSPRDRVRRELYNEQFF. The CDR3 region has the DNA TGCGCCAGCAGCTCCCCCCGGGACAGGGTACGGCGGGAGCTCTACAATGAGCAGTTCTTC.

The chain links TRBV3-1 to TRBJ2-1; D is perhaps TRBD2 (6 bases). V lost 5 bases and J 6 bases, leaving 11 bases between the germline ends. The CDR3 consists of 13 residues. Germline CDR1 is LGHDT and CDR2 is YNNKEL (reference sequence). The CDR3 sequence: CASSFSGVNEQFF. CDR3 sequence (DNA): TGTGCCAGCAGCTTTAGCGGAGTCAATGAGCAGTTCTTC.

This clonotype has a handful of counts. The rearrangement joins TRBV5-1 to TRBJ1-5; TRBD1 might be the D (5 bases). Trimming shortened V by 0 bases and J by 7 bases, and 14 bases separated the two germline ends. This CDR3 is built from 15 residues. Germline loops: CDR1 SGHRS, CDR2 YFSETQ. This chain's CDR3 is CASSLDQGAGQPQHF. The CDR3 DNA reads TGCGCCAGCAGCTTGGACCAGGGAGCGGGGCAGCCCCAGCATTTT.

This chain connects TRBV18 to TRBJ2-1; 9 bases fit TRBD2. The CDR3 runs to 16 residues. Trimming removed 0 bases from V and 8 bases from J; junction bases left unmatched: 8. Germline V gene lookup returns CDR1 KGHSH and CDR2 LQKENI. In DNA, the CDR3 is TGTGCCAGCTCACCACCCGTCGCGGGGGGGTTGGATGAGCAGTTCTTC. Translating gives CASSPPVAGGLDEQFF. Based on the CDR3 plus reference TRBV18 and TRBJ2-1, the full variable domain is NAGVMQNPRHLVRRRGQEARLRCSPMKGHSHVYWYRQLPEEGLKFMVYLQKENIIDESGMPKERFSAEFPKEGPSILRIQQVVRGDSAAYFCASSPPVAGGLDEQFFGPGTRLTVL.

The CDR3 sequence: CSARDKSLETQYF. CDR3 DNA: TGCAGTGCTAGAGACAAGAGCCTGGAGACCCAGTACTTC. The chain recombines TRBV20-1 with TRBJ2-5; D is ambiguous. CDR3 length: 13 amino acids. Trimming stripped 0 bases from V and 5 bases from J, with 10 bases between. Germline V lookup: CDR1 DFQATT, CDR2 SNEGSKA (reference sequence).

V and J are TRBV7-3 and TRBJ2-3; tentatively, D is TRBD2 (6 bases). V was trimmed by 4 bases and J by 1 base, leaving 15 bases between them. Germline-derived CDR1 and CDR2 are SGHTA and FQGTGA. CDR3 length: 16 amino acids. The DNA of the CDR3 is TGTGCCAGCAGCTCTCCGGTGGGACTTGGCACAGATACGCAGTATTTT. As protein: CASSSPVGLGTDTQYF. The whole variable domain, filled in from reference TRBV7-3 and TRBJ2-3, reads GAGVSQTPSNKVTEKGKYVELRCDPISGHTALYWYRQSLGQGPEFLIYFQGTGAADDSGLPNDRFFAVRPEGSVSTLKIQRTERGDSAVYLCASSSPVGLGTDTQYFGPGTRLTVL.

This clonotype was found a few times. The chain links TRBV5-1 to TRBJ2-1; TRBD1 agrees at 9 bases. Losses at the gene ends were 0 bases for V and 5 bases for J; bases not matched to a gene: 3. The CDR3 has 15 residues. The germline V gene encodes CDR1 SGHRS and CDR2 YFSETQ. The CDR3 loop is CASSLGQGVDNEQFF. The CDR3 bases are TGCGCCAGCAGCTTGGGACAGGGGGTCGACAATGAGCAGTTCTTC.

This clonotype was recorded a few times. V is TRBV20-1 and J is TRBJ1-6; 10 positions match TRBD1. The junction had 8 bases not matched to a gene; V was cut back by 5 bases and J by 13 bases. The germline gives CDR1 DFQATT, CDR2 SNEGSKA (reference sequence). The CDR3 is made up of 13 amino acids. The CDR3 DNA follows: TGCAGTGCTCCCGGGACAGGGGCCGTTCCCCTCCACTTT. This translates into CSAPGTGAVPLHF.

This clonotype showed up many times. V is TRBV25-1 and J is TRBJ2-7, with D perhaps TRBD2 (7 bases). Trimming took off 8 bases at V and 4 bases at J, with 18 bases between the two ends. This CDR3 spans 14 amino acids. Germline V gene lookup returns CDR1 MGHDK and CDR2 SYGVNS. The CDR3 DNA reads TGTGCCAGCGGGTTAGAAAGGGGGGGTTACGAGCAGTACTTC. It codes for CASGLERGGYEQYF.

This chain joins TRBV6-6 and TRBJ1-2, with 7 bases aligning to TRBD1. CDR1 is MNHNY, CDR2 SVGAGI, per germline (reference sequence). V was pared by 0 bases and J by 8 bases, with 6 bases of the junction left unmatched. CDR3 length: 14 residues. The CDR3 loop is CASSYSTPGGGYTF. For the CDR3, the DNA is TGTGCCAGCAGTTACTCGACTCCAGGGGGGGGCTACACCTTC.